This T cell receptor (beta chain) was sequenced during a study of T cells in Graves' hyperthyroidism and ophthalmopathy. Study findings and constraints: A model using 13 V-J features told ophthalmopathy apart from stable hyperthyroidism.

Germline V gene sequence: CDR1 MDHEN, CDR2 SYDVKM. The ends lost 4 bases at V and 4 bases at J; junction bases unmatched: 7. This CDR3 spans 15 amino acids. This clonotype was recorded at least ten times. Its target is unknown. The TCR beta CDR3 regions underwent amplification using RNA transcripts as the source. Primed by the HTBI set, a first-round RT-PCR was run on the TCR CDR3. One entry per CDR3 protein, called by TCRdb with MiXCR from the multiplex PCR reads. The sample contains 300,000 to 350,000 distinct CDR3 sequences, approximately 14% of which appear only once. Sequencing was carried out using blood. This sequence joins TRBV28 and TRBJ1-5, with 7 bases that match TRBD1. The receptor was isolated from a woman in her twenties or thirties with Graves' hyperthyroidism. The CDR3 region has the DNA TGTGCCAGCAGTTGGGATAAGACAGGGAATCAGCCCCAGCATTTT. Its translation is CASSWDKTGNQPQHF. The variable domain in full, completed from reference TRBV28 and TRBJ1-5, reads DVKVTQSSRYLVKRTGEKVFLECVQDMDHENMFWYRQDPGLGLRLIYFSYDVKMKEKGDIPEGYSVSREKKERFSLILESASTNQTSMYLCASSWDKTGNQPQHFGDGTRLSIL.